What follows are 6 T cell receptor beta chains derived from one specimen sequenced in a study of cytomegalovirus exposure and HLA in healthy donors. Researchers ran the PCR with 60 Vbeta and 13 Jbeta primers. Libraries were prepared by immunoSEQ multiplex PCR; TCRdb keeps only in-frame clonotypes and omits some of them. This sample carries approximately 140,000 clones, approximately 80% of them seen once, and the ten largest clones take over 4.5%. The material sequenced was PBMCs. The receptor set was obtained from a woman in her 40s in good health and CMV-seropositive.

The rearrangement links TRBV5-1 to TRBJ1-4; D is unclear. Trimming stripped 0 bases from V and 2 bases from J, with 11 bases between. CDR1 SGHRS and CDR2 YFSETQ come from the germline V gene. This CDR3 is built from 16 residues. The CDR3 protein is CASSLGAWVTNEKLFF. The CDR3 nucleotides are TGCGCCAGCAGCTTGGGGGCGTGGGTGACTAATGAAAAACTGTTTTTT.

V and J are TRBV7-8 and TRBJ2-7; 10 bases fit TRBD1. The germline V gene has CDR1 SGHVS and CDR2 FQNEAQ. This CDR3 has 15 amino acids. V shed 5 bases and J 4 bases; nucleotides not matched to a gene: 8. Here the CDR3 reads CASSPLSGQGYEQYF. The CDR3 nucleotides are TGTGCCAGCAGCCCCCTGTCGGGACAGGGGTACGAGCAGTACTTC.

The chain carries TRBV4-2 and TRBJ1-5, with 10 bases lining up with TRBD1. Germline V gene sequence: CDR1 LGHNA, CDR2 YNFKEQ. V dropped 4 bases and J dropped 4; count of bases not matched to a gene: 7. The CDR3 extends over 16 amino acids. CDR3 residues: CASSPQGQGNNQPQHF. CDR3 nucleotide sequence: TGTGCCAGCAGCCCACAGGGACAGGGGAATAATCAGCCCCAGCATTTT.

CDR3 amino acids: CASSDSGGMKLFF. The CDR3 DNA reads as TGTGCCAGCAGTGACTCGGGGGGTATGAAGCTTTTCTTT. V and J are TRBV6-4 and TRBJ1-1; a possible D gene is TRBD1 (5 bases). The germline V gene has CDR1 MRHNA and CDR2 SNTAGT. This CDR3 contains 13 residues. With 0 bases removed from V and 13 bases from J, the gap between germline ends came to 15 bases.

This chain uses TRBV27 with TRBJ2-7, with 7 bases lining up with TRBD1. V trimming: 5 bases; J trimming: 3 bases; junction bases outside the gene matches: 7. The CDR3 has 14 residues. Germline V lookup: CDR1 MNHEY, CDR2 SMNVEV (reference sequence). CDR3 amino acids: CASSDGTEFYEQYF. DNA for the CDR3: TGTGCCAGCAGTGACGGGACAGAGTTCTACGAGCAGTACTTC.

The CDR3 region has the DNA TGTGCCAGCCGGGTGGTAGAACAGGGTGAAGCTTTCTTT. Its translation: CASRVVEQGEAFF. This sequence joins TRBV6-1 and TRBJ1-1, with D tentatively TRBD1 (6 bases). CDR3 length: 13 residues. The germline V gene has CDR1 MNHNS and CDR2 SASEGT. Trimming took 8 bases from V and 7 from J, leaving 17 bases between them.